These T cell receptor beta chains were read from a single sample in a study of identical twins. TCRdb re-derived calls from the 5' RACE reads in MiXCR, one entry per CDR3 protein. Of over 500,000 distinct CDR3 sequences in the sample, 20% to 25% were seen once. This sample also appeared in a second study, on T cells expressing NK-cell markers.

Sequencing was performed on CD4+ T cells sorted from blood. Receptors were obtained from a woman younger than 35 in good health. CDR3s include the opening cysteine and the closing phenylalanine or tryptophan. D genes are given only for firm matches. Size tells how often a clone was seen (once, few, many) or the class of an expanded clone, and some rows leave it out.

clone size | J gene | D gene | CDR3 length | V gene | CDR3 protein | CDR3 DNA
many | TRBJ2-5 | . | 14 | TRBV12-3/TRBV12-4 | CASSFVLDQETQYF | TGTGCCAGCAGTTTCGTACTAGATCAAGAGACCCAGTACTTC
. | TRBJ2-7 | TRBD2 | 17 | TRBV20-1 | CSARAPTSGLAGYEQYF | TGCAGTGCTAGAGCCCCGACCTCGGGACTAGCGGGATACGAGCAGTACTTC
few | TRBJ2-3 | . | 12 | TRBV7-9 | CASRTGIDTQYF | TGTGCCAGCAGAACAGGGATAGATACGCAGTATTTT
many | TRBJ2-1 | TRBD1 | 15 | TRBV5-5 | CASRQGQGSISEQFF | TGTGCCAGCAGACAGGGACAGGGCTCGATCAGTGAGCAGTTCTTC
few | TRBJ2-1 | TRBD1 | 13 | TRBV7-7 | CASSRTGDNEQFF | TGTGCTAGCAGTAGGACAGGGGACAATGAGCAGTTCTTC
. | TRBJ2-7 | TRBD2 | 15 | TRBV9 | CASSVEAGVPYEQYF | TGTGCCAGCAGCGTAGAGGCGGGAGTCCCCTACGAGCAGTACTTC
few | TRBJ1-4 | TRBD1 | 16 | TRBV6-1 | CASNQRGTGPNEKLFF | TGTGCCAGCAATCAAAGGGGGACAGGCCCTAATGAAAAACTGTTTTTT
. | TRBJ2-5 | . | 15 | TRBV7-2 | CASSLSDYNQETQYF | TGTGCCAGCAGCTTGTCCGACTACAACCAAGAGACCCAGTACTTC
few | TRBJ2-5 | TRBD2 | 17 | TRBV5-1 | CASSKGLAGTNQETQYF | TGCGCCAGCAGCAAGGGACTAGCGGGGACTAACCAAGAGACCCAGTACTTC
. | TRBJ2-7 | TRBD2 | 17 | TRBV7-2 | CASSSPPSGRASYEQYF | TGTGCCAGCAGCTCGCCTCCTAGCGGGAGGGCCTCCTACGAGCAGTACTTC
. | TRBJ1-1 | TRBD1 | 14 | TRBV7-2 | CASSLHRDRGLAFF | TGTGCCAGCAGCCTTCACCGAGACAGGGGATTAGCTTTCTTT
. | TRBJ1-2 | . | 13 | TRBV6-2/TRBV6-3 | CASRLGQSYGYTF | TGTGCCAGCAGACTCGGACAGTCCTATGGCTACACCTTC
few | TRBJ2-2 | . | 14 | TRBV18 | CASSPRRDTGELFF | TGTGCCAGCTCACCACGCAGGGACACCGGGGAGCTGTTTTTT
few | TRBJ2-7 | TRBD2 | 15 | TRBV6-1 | CASKANLAESYEQYF | TGTGCCAGCAAAGCGAACCTAGCGGAATCCTACGAGCAGTACTTC
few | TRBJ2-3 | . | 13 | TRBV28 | CASRGVGSDTQYF | TGTGCCAGCAGAGGGGTGGGGTCAGATACGCAGTATTTT
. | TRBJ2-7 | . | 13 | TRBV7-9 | CASSRGGAPEQYF | TGTGCCAGCAGCCGAGGGGGGGCACCCGAGCAGTACTTC
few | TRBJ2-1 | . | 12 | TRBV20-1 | CSAGADYNEQFF | TGCAGTGCCGGGGCAGACTACAATGAGCAGTTCTTC
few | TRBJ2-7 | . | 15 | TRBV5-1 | CASSSLGQAIYEQYF | TGCGCCAGCAGCTCCTTGGGCCAGGCGATCTACGAGCAGTACTTC
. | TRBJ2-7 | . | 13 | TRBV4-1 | CASSQELGGLQYF | TGCGCCAGCAGCCAAGAATTGGGGGGACTGCAGTACTTC
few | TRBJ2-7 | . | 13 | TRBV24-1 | CATKAAGSYEQYF | TGTGCCACCAAAGCAGCTGGGTCCTACGAGCAGTACTTC
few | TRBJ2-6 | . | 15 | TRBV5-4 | CASSLDLSGANVLTF | TGTGCCAGCAGCTTGGACCTCTCTGGGGCCAACGTCCTGACTTTC
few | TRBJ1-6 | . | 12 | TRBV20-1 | CSAREGNSPLHF | TGCAGTGCTAGAGAAGGGAATTCACCCCTCCACTTT
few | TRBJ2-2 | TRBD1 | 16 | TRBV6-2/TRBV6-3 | CASSSIGQGHTGELFF | TGTGCCAGCAGTTCCATTGGACAGGGACACACCGGGGAGCTGTTTTTT
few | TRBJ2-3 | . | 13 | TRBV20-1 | CSASHRNTDTQYF | TGCAGTGCTAGCCACCGAAACACAGATACGCAGTATTTT
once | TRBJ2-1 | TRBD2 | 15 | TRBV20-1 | CSARDLAGLRVEQFF | TGCAGTGCTAGAGATCTAGCGGGCCTTCGGGTTGAGCAGTTCTTC
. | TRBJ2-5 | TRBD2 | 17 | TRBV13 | CASSPGLAGQEEETQYF | TGTGCCAGCAGCCCGGGACTAGCGGGGCAGGAGGAAGAGACCCAGTACTTC
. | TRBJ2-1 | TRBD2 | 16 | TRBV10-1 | CASSALTSGRYNEQFF | TGCGCCAGCAGTGCCCTCACTAGCGGGAGATACAATGAGCAGTTCTTC
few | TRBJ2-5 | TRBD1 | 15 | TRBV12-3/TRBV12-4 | CASRAWGQQQETQYF | TGTGCCAGCAGGGCCTGGGGACAGCAACAAGAGACCCAGTACTTC
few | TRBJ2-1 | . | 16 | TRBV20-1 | CSATTGAGANYNEQFF | TGCAGTGCTACGACGGGGGCGGGGGCGAACTACAATGAGCAGTTCTTC
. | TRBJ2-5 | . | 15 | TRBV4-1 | CASSQDPRFQETQYF | TGCGCCAGCAGCCAAGATCCCAGGTTCCAAGAGACCCAGTACTTC
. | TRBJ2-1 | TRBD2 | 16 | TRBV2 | CASSEGLAGGYNEQFF | TGTGCCAGCAGTGAGGGCCTAGCGGGAGGGTACAATGAGCAGTTCTTC
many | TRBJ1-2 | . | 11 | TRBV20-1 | CSARDGYGYTF | TGCAGTGCTAGGGACGGTTATGGCTACACCTTC
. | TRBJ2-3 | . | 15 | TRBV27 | CASRVGGGGTDTQYF | TGTGCCAGCAGGGTGGGAGGAGGGGGCACAGATACGCAGTATTTT
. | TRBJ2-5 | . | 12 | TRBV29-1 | CSAPAGLETQYF | TGCAGCGCCCCGGCAGGGCTGGAGACCCAGTACTTC
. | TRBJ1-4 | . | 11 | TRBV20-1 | CSARKNEKLFF | TGCAGTGCTAGAAAAAATGAAAAACTGTTTTTT
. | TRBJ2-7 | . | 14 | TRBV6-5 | CASSLQGPTYEQYF | TGTGCCAGCAGTTTACAGGGCCCGACCTACGAGCAGTACTTC
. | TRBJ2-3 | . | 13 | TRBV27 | CASRTGETDTQYF | TGTGCCAGCAGGACGGGGGAGACAGATACGCAGTATTTT
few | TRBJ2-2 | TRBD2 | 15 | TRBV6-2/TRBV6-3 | CASSLAGASNGELFF | TGTGCCAGCAGCTTAGCGGGAGCGTCGAACGGGGAGCTGTTTTTT
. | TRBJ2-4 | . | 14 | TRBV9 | CASSGAGAKNIQYF | TGTGCCAGCAGCGGGGCCGGAGCCAAAAACATTCAGTACTTC
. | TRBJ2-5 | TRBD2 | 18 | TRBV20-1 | CSAGGGAGGQTFQETQYF | TGCAGTGCCGGAGGGGGGGCGGGGGGACAAACTTTCCAAGAGACCCAGTACTTC
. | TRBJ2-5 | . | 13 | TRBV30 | CAWRGLVGETQYF | TGTGCCTGGAGAGGCCTTGTGGGGGAGACCCAGTACTTC